These 7 T cell receptor beta chains were sequenced from one sample in a study of blood T cell repertoires in COVID-19. Clones were read by immunoSEQ multiplex PCR, and TCRdb kept only the in-frame ones, dropping some. This table has 200,000 to 300,000 clones, more than 75% appearing once. Material for sequencing was peripheral blood. Source of these receptors: a woman aged 45 to 65 with acute or convalescent COVID-19.

The chain links TRBV27 to TRBJ2-7, with 7 nucleotides matching TRBD1. The CDR3 is 15 residues long. Germline lookup yields CDR1 MNHEY and CDR2 SMNVEV (reference sequence). V was pared by 5 bases and J by 0 bases, with 7 bases of the junction left unmatched. The CDR3 region is CASSRIDRASYEQYF. The CDR3 DNA reads TGTGCCAGCAGTCGGATCGACAGGGCCTCCTACGAGCAGTACTTC.

This chain connects TRBV6-2 or TRBV6-3 to TRBJ1-6, with TRBD1 identical over 7 bases. The CDR3 is 15 residues long. Per germline, CDR1 MNHEY and CDR2 SVGEGT. V lost 2 bases, J lost 7 bases, and 5 bases stayed unmatched. CDR3 coding DNA: TGTGCCAGCAGTTACCGAGCAGGGGGAAATTCACCCCTCCACTTT. The encoded protein is CASSYRAGGNSPLHF.

This clone appeared a single time. V usage is TRBV3-1 (or the pseudogene TRBV3-2) and J usage is TRBJ1-1; the D is unclear. This CDR3 comprises 13 residues. Germline lookup yields CDR1 LGHDT and CDR2 YNNKEL (reference sequence). Trimming took 5 bases from V and 3 from J, leaving 10 bases between them. This CDR3 reads CASSGTLDTEAFF. CDR3 DNA: TGTGCCAGCAGCGGTACACTAGACACTGAAGCTTTCTTT.

CDR3 sequence reads: CSARRGGNTEAFF. CDR3 nucleotide sequence: TGCAGCGCCCGACGGGGAGGGAACACTGAAGCTTTCTTT. J is TRBJ1-1 and V is TRBV29-1; no clear D gene. Trimming removed 7 bases from V and 1 base from J, with 13 bases in between. Germline V gene data show CDR1 as SQVTM and CDR2 as ANQGSEA. The CDR3 is 13 amino acids.

The CDR3 nucleotides read TGTGCCAGCACCTTGGGGGGGACAGGGGGCTACGAGCAGTACTTC. Translation gives CASTLGGTGGYEQYF. V is TRBV28 and J is TRBJ2-7, with 11 bases aligning to TRBD1. Germline CDR1 reads MDHEN; CDR2 reads SYDVKM. J lost 3 bases, V lost 7 bases, and 8 bases had no gene match. CDR3 length: 15 amino acids.

This chain uses TRBV3-1 (or the pseudogene TRBV3-2) with TRBJ1-2; D gene ambiguous. Deletions cut 1 base from V and 7 bases from J, with 16 bases between. Per the germline V gene, CDR1 is LGHDT and CDR2 is YNNKEL (reference sequence). This CDR3 has 15 amino acids. The CDR3 DNA follows: TGTGCCAGCAGCCAAGCAGGAGGTATCGGTGGTGGCTACACCTTC. Translation: CASSQAGGIGGGYTF.

This clone was seen only once. The CDR3 sequence is CASSVGLAGGYTQYF. For the CDR3, the DNA is TGTGCCAGCAGTGTGGGCCTAGCGGGGGGTTATACGCAGTATTTT. This rearrangement joins TRBV2 to TRBJ2-3, with 11 bases matching TRBD2. With V trimmed by 4 bases and J by 7 bases, 7 bases remained unmatched. Germline loops: CDR1 SNHLY, CDR2 FYNNEI. This CDR3 region has 15 residues.